This T cell receptor beta chain stems from a study of identical twins. It was template switching that added a universal primer site, and there were unique molecular identifiers on the cDNA. TCRdb reanalysed the 5' RACE reads using MiXCR and keeps one entry per CDR3 protein. The sample lists approximately 280,000 distinct CDR3 sequences, 8% to 9% seen once, with 2.1% in the top ten. General study findings and limits: Sequences that were beta out-of-frame showed weaker excess twin sharing. Cord blood beta clonotypes that were abundant carried fewer insertions, and memory repertoires showed no such trend. The study drew conclusions from cross-sectional statistical analysis, not from following the same donors.

The sample holds a few counts of this clonotype. Its target is not known. The CDR3 totals 14 residues. Germline V CDR1 and CDR2: DFQATT, SNEGSKA (reference sequence). With 6 bases removed from V and 2 bases from J, the gap between germline ends came to 15 bases. Separately, the same data were catalogued under a study of yellow fever vaccine responses in identical twins.

Sequenced input: memory (CD45RO+) T cells sorted from blood. This chain joins TRBV20-1 and TRBJ2-3; D might be TRBD2 (7 bases). The sequence came from a woman in her late teens or twenties in good health. CDR3 coding DNA: TGCAGTGCCCCCGGGGGGCAGACCACAGATACGCAGTATTTT. Protein: CSAPGGQTTDTQYF.